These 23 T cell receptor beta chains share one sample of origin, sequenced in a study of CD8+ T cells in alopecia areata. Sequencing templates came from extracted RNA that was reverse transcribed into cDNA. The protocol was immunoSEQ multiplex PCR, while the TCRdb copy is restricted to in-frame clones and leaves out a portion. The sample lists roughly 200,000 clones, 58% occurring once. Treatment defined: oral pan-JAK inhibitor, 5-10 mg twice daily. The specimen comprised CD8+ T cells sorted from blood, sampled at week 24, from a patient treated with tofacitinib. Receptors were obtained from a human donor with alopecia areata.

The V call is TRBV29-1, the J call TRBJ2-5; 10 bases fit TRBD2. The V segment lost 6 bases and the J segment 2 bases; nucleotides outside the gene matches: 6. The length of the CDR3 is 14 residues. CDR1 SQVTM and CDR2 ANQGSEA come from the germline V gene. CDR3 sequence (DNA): TGCAGCGTGACAACAGCGGGGGGGCAAGAGACCCAGTACTTC. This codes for CSVTTAGGQETQYF.

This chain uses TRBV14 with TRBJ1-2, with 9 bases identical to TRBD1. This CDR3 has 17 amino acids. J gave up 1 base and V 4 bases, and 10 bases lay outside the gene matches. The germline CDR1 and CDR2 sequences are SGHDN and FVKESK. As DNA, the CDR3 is TGTGCCAGCAGCCTCGCCTTCTCGGGACAGGGTAACTATGGCTACACCTTC. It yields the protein CASSLAFSGQGNYGYTF.

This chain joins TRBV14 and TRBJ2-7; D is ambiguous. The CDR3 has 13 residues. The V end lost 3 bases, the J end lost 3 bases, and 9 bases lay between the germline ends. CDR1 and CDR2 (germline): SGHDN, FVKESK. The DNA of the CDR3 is TGTGCCAGCAGCCAGGGCAGATACTACGAGCAGTACTTC. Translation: CASSQGRYYEQYF.

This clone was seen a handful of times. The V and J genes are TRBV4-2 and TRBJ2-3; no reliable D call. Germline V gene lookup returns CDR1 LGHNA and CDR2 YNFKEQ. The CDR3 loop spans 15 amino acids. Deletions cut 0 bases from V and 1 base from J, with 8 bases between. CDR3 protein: CASSQDKSRTDTQYF. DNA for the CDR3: TGTGCCAGCAGCCAAGACAAATCCCGCACAGATACGCAGTATTTT.

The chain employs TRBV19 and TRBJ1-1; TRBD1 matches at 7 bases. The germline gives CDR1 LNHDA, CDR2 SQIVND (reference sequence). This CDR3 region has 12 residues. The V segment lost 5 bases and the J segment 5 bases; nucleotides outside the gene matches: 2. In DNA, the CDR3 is TGTGCCAGTAGTGCAGGGGGTACTGAAGCTTTCTTT. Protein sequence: CASSAGGTEAFF. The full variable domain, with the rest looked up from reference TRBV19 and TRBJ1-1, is DGGITQSPKYLFRKEGQNVTLSCEQNLNHDAMYWYRQDPGQGLRLIYYSQIVNDFQKGDIAEGYSVSREKKESFPLTVTSAQKNPTAFYLCASSAGGTEAFFGQGTRLTVV.

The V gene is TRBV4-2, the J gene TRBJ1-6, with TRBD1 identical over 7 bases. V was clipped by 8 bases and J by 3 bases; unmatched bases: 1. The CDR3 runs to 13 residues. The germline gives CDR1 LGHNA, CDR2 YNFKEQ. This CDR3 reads CASGDSYNSPLHF. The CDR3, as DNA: TGTGCCAGCGGGGACAGCTATAATTCACCCCTCCACTTT.

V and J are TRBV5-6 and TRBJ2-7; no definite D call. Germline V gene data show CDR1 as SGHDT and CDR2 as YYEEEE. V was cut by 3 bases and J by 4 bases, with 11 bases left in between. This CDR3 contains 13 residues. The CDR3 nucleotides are TGTGCCAGCAGCTGGGCAGGTCAATACGAGCAGTACTTC. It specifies CASSWAGQYEQYF.

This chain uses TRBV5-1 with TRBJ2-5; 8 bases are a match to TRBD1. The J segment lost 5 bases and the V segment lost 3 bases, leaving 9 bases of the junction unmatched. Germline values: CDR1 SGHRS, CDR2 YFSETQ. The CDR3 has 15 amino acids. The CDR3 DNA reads TGCGCCAGCAGCTACAGACAGGGGTATAGTGAGACCCAGTACTTC. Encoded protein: CASSYRQGYSETQYF. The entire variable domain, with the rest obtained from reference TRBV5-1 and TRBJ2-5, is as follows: KAGVTQTPRYLIKTRGQQVTLSCSPISGHRSVSWYQQTPGQGLQFLFEYFSETQRNKGNFPGRFSGRQFSNSRSEMNVSTLELGDSALYLCASSYRQGYSETQYFGPGTRLLVL.

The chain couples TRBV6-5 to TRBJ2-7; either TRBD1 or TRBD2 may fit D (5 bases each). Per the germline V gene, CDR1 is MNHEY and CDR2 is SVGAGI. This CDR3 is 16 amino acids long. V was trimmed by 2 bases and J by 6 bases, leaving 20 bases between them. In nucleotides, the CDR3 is TGTGCCAGCAGTTACGCCGCAGGGCTAGCTGTGACCGAGCAGTACTTC. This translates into CASSYAAGLAVTEQYF.

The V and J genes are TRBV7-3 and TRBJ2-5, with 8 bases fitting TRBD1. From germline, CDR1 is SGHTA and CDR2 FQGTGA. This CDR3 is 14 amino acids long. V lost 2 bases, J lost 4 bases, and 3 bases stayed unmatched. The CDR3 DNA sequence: TGTGCCAGCAGCTTACCCGGACAGGGAGAGACCCAGTACTTC. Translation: CASSLPGQGETQYF.

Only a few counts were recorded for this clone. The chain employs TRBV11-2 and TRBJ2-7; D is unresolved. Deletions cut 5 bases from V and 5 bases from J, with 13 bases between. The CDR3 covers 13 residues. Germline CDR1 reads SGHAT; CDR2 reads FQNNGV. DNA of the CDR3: TGTGCCAGCAGCCCGCCCGGACCTCACGAGCAGTACTTC. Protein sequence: CASSPPGPHEQYF.

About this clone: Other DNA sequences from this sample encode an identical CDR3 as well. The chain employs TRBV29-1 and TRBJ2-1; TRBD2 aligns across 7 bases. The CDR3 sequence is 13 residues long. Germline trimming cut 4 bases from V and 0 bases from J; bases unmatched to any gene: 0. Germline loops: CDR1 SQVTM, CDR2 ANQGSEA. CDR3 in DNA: TGCAGCGTTGCGGGGGGCTCCTACAATGAGCAGTTCTTC. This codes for CSVAGGSYNEQFF.

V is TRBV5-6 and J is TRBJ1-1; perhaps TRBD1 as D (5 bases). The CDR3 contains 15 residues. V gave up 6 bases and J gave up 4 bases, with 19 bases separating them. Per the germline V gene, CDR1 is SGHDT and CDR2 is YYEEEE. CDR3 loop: CASNQRPGEATEAFF. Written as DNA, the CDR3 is TGTGCCAGCAACCAACGGCCGGGGGAGGCCACTGAAGCTTTCTTT.

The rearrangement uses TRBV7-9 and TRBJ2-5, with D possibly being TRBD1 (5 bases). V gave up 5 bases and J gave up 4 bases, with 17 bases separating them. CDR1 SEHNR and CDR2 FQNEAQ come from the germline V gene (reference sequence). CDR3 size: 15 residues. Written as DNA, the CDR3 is TGTGCCAGCAGCCCCTACCTTGACAGAGTAGAGACCCAGTACTTC. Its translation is CASSPYLDRVETQYF.

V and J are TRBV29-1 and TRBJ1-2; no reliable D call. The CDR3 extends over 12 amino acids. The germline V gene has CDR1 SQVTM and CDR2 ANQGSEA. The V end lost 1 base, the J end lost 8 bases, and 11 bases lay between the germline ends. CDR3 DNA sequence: TGCAGCGTTGAAGTTAGGGTGGGAGGCTACACCTTC. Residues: CSVEVRVGGYTF.

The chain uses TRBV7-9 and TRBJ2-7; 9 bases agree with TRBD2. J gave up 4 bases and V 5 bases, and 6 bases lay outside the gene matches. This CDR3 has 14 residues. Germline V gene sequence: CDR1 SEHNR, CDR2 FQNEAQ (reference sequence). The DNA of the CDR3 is TGTGCCAGCAGCGCCGGGACTAGCCTGTACGAGCAGTACTTC. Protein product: CASSAGTSLYEQYF.

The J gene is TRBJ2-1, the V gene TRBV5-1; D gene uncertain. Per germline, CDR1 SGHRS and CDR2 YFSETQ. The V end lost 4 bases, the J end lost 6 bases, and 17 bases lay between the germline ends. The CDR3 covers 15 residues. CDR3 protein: CASSHDPGLSNEQFF. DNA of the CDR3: TGCGCCAGCAGCCACGATCCCGGCCTGAGCAATGAGCAGTTCTTC.

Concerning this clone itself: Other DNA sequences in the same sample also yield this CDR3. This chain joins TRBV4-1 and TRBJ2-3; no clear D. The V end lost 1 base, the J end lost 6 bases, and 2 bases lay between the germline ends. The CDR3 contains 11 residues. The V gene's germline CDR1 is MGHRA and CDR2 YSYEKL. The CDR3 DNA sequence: TGCGCCAGCAGCCAAGGTGATACGCAGTATTTT. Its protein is CASSQGDTQYF.

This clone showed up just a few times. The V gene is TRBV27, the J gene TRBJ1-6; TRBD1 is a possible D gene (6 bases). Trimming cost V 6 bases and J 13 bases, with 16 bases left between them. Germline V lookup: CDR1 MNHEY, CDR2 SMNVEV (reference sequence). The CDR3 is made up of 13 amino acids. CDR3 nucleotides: TGTGCCAGCAGCCCCCTAGGGGGGTTCCCCCTCCACTTT. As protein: CASSPLGGFPLHF.

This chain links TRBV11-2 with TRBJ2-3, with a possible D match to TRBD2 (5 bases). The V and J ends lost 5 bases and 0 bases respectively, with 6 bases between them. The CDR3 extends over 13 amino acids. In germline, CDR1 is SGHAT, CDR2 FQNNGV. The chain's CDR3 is CASSRTSTDTQYF. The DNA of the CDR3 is TGTGCCAGCAGCAGGACTAGCACAGATACGCAGTATTTT.

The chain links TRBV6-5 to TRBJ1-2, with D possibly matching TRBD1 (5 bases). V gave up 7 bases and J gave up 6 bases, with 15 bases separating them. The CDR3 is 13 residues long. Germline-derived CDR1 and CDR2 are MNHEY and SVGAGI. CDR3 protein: CASTTQGIHGYTF. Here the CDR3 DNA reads TGTGCCAGCACTACCCAGGGAATACATGGCTACACCTTC.

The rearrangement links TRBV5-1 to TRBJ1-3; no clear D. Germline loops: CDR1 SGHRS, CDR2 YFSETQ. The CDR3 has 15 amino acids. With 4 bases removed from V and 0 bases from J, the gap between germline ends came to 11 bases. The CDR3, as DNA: TGCGCCAGCAGCGCCGGACGGAGCTCTGGAAACACCATATATTTT. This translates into CASSAGRSSGNTIYF. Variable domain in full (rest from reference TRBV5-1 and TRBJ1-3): KAGVTQTPRYLIKTRGQQVTLSCSPISGHRSVSWYQQTPGQGLQFLFEYFSETQRNKGNFPGRFSGRQFSNSRSEMNVSTLELGDSALYLCASSAGRSSGNTIYFGEGSWLTVV.

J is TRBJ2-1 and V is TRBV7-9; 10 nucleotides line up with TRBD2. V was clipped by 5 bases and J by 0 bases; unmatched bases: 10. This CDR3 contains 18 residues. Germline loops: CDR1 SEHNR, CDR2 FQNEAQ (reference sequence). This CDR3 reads CASSPRTSGTDSYNEQFF. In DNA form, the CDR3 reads TGTGCCAGCAGCCCGCGGACTAGCGGTACGGACTCCTACAATGAGCAGTTCTTC.